This T cell receptor (beta chain) was recovered during a study of Ad26.COV2.S vaccination and SARS-CoV-2 variants. Notes on this clone: What it recognizes is unknown.

Generated by immunoSEQ multiplex PCR, the TCRdb table keeps only in-frame clones and is missing some. The table lists 300,000 to 450,000 clones, roughly nine tenths of them singletons. This CDR3 contains 16 residues. Germline V gene sequence: CDR1 LNHDA, CDR2 SQIVND (reference sequence). V gave up 7 bases and J gave up 1 base; unmatched junction bases: 6. Study-level findings and limits: Measures of TCR breadth and depth may have fallen short of total T cell responses.

V and J are TRBV19 and TRBJ2-3, with 12 positions matching TRBD2. The sequencing here drew on peripheral blood, taken after recovery from COVID-19. The sequence was obtained from a human donor who had recovered from COVID-19. The CDR3 bases are TGTGCCAGTAACTTTCTAGCGGGGGGGCGCACAGATACGCAGTATTTT. Translated: CASNFLAGGRTDTQYF.